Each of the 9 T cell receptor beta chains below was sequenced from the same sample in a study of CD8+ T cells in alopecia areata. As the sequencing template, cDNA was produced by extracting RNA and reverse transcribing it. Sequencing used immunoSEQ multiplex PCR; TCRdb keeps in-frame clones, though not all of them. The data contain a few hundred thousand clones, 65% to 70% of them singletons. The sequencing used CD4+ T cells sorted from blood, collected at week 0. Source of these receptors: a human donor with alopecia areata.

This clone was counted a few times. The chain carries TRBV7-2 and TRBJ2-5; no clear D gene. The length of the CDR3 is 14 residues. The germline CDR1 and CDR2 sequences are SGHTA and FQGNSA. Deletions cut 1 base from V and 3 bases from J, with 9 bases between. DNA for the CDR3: TGTGCCAGCAGCTTAGATTGGTCAAAAGAGACCCAGTACTTC. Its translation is CASSLDWSKETQYF.

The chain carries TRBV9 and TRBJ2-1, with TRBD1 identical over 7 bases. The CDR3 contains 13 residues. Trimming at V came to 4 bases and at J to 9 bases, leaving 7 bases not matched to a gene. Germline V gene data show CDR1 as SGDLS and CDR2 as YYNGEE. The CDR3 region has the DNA TGTGCCAGCAGCACCCCCACAGGGGCTGAGCAGTTCTTC. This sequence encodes CASSTPTGAEQFF.

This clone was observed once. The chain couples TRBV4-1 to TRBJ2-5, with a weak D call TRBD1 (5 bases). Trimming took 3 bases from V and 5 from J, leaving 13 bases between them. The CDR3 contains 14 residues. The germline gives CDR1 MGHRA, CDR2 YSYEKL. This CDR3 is CASSQQGGLETQYF. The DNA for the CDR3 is TGCGCCAGCAGCCAGCAGGGTGGTTTGGAGACCCAGTACTTC.

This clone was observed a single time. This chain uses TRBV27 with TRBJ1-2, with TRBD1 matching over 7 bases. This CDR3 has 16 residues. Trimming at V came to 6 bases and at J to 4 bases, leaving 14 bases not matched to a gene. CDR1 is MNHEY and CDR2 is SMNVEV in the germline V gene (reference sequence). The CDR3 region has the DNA TGTGCCAGCAGCGCCATACAGGGGATATTCGGCTATGGCTACACCTTC. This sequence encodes CASSAIQGIFGYGYTF.

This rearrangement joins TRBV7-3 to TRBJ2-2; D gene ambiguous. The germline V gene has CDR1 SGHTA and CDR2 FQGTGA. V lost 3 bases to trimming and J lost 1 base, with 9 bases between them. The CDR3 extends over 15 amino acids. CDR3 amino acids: CASSFFTENTGELFF. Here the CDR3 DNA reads TGTGCCAGCAGCTTCTTTACGGAGAACACCGGGGAGCTGTTTTTT. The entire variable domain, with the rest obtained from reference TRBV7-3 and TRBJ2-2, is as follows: GAGVSQTPSNKVTEKGKYVELRCDPISGHTALYWYRQSLGQGPEFLIYFQGTGAADDSGLPNDRFFAVRPEGSVSTLKIQRTERGDSAVYLCASSFFTENTGELFFGEGSRLTVL.

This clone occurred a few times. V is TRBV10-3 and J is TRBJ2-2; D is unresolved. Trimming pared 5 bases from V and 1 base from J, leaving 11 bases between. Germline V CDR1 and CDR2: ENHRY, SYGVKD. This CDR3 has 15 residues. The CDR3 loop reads CAISQETGNTGELFF. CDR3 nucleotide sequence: TGTGCCATCAGTCAGGAAACGGGGAACACCGGGGAGCTGTTTTTT.

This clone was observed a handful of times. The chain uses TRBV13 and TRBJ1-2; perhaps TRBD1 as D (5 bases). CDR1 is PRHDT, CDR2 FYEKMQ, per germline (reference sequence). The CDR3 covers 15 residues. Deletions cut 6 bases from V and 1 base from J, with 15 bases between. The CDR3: CASSLPGSFNYGYTF. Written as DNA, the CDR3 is TGTGCCAGCAGTCTACCAGGGTCCTTTAACTATGGCTACACCTTC.

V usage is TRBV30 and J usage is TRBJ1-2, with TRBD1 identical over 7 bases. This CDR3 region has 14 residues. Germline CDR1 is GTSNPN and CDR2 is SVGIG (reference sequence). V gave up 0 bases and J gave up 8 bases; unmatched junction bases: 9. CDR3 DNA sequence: TGTGCCTGGAGTGTACGAGGGGGCGATTCAGGCTACACCTTC. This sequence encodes CAWSVRGGDSGYTF.

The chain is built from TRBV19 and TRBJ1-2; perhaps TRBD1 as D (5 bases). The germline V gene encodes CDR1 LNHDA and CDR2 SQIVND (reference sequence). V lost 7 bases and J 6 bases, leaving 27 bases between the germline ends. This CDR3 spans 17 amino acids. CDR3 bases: TGTGCCAGTACCACCCCCGTGGGACGCGGGGTATCAAATGGCTACACCTTC. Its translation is CASTTPVGRGVSNGYTF.